Listed here are 10 T cell receptor beta chains from one sample, sequenced in a study of blood T cells in healthy people across ages. Next came a second PCR, run for about 6 to 12 cycles, which used a sample-barcoded 5' primer along with a J-beta primer mix. TCRdb re-derived calls from the 5' RACE reads in MiXCR, one entry per CDR3 protein. This table holds 800,000 to 950,000 distinct CDR3 sequences, 25% to 35% found once. This sample also appeared in a second study, on T cells of mothers and their children.

The sample was blood. Every receptor here comes from a woman in her forties in good health.

This clonotype has ten or more counts. This chain connects TRBV20-1 to TRBJ1-2; D is uncertain. With 1 base removed from V and 7 bases from J, the gap between germline ends came to 7 bases. Germline V lookup: CDR1 DFQATT, CDR2 SNEGSKA (reference sequence). The CDR3 spans 11 residues. The CDR3 protein is CSARVPLGYTF. CDR3 DNA sequence: TGCAGTGCTAGAGTCCCTCTTGGCTACACCTTC.

A few counts support this clonotype. The V gene is TRBV20-1, the J gene TRBJ2-4; maybe TRBD2 (5 bases). The CDR3 is 14 amino acids. V lost 2 bases and J lost 13, with 21 bases in between. Germline V lookup: CDR1 DFQATT, CDR2 SNEGSKA (reference sequence). The CDR3 DNA follows: TGCAGTGCTAGACCTAAATCAACGGCGAGGGAGCAGTACTTC. Protein sequence: CSARPKSTAREQYF.

This clonotype appeared many times. The chain combines TRBV7-2 with TRBJ2-5; D might be TRBD1 (6 bases). Trimming stripped 5 bases from V and 5 bases from J, with 12 bases between. Germline V gives CDR1 SGHTA, CDR2 FQGNSA. CDR3 length: 13 residues. The CDR3 sequence: CASSLGQKETQYF. The CDR3 bases are TGTGCCAGCAGCCTCGGACAGAAGGAGACCCAGTACTTC.

This clonotype occurred many times. CDR3 DNA sequence: TGTGCCAGCAGTTCTCCCGCGCGGACAGGATACGAGCAGTACTTC. This translates into CASSSPARTGYEQYF. This chain uses TRBV28 with TRBJ2-7; 7 bases fit TRBD1. Germline V gene lookup returns CDR1 MDHEN and CDR2 SYDVKM. The CDR3 totals 15 residues. V lost 4 bases to trimming and J lost 4 bases; unmatched junction nucleotides: 10.

The chain has TRBV7-2 and TRBJ1-5, with TRBD1 identical over 7 bases. Germline CDR1 and CDR2: SGHTA and FQGNSA. The V and J ends lost 3 bases and 1 base, in that order; junction bases with no gene match: 3. This CDR3 region has 15 residues. The CDR3 reads CASSLRDSSNQPQHF. The CDR3 DNA reads TGTGCCAGCAGCTTGAGGGACAGCAGCAATCAGCCCCAGCATTTT.

This chain joins TRBV20-1 and TRBJ1-5; 8 positions match TRBD1. Germline lookup yields CDR1 DFQATT and CDR2 SNEGSKA (reference sequence). The J segment lost 6 bases and the V segment lost 1 base, leaving 8 bases of the junction unmatched. The CDR3 is made up of 15 amino acids. The CDR3 reads CSARVGQGAGQPQHF. CDR3 coding DNA: TGCAGTGCTAGAGTAGGGCAGGGGGCAGGTCAGCCCCAGCATTTT.

The V call is TRBV18, the J call TRBJ1-5; the match to TRBD1 covers 10 bases. V shed 4 bases, J shed 4 bases, and the junction held 10 bases outside the gene matches. Germline V CDR1 and CDR2: KGHSH, LQKENI. This CDR3 has 17 amino acids. The CDR3 region is CASSRRQGAGENQPQHF. The CDR3 DNA reads TGTGCCAGCTCACGACGACAGGGGGCTGGGGAAAATCAGCCCCAGCATTTT. Filled out from reference TRBV18 and TRBJ1-5, the complete variable domain reads NAGVMQNPRHLVRRRGQEARLRCSPMKGHSHVYWYRQLPEEGLKFMVYLQKENIIDESGMPKERFSAEFPKEGPSILRIQQVVRGDSAAYFCASSRRQGAGENQPQHFGDGTRLSIL.

The V gene is TRBV7-2, the J gene TRBJ2-3; D is perhaps TRBD1 (6 bases). The germline gives CDR1 SGHTA, CDR2 FQGNSA. V was cut by 4 bases and J by 0 bases, with 20 bases left in between. This CDR3 has 18 amino acids. The CDR3 region is CASSSTLVQGTSTDTQYF. DNA of the CDR3: TGTGCCAGCAGCTCCACGCTGGTACAGGGTACTAGCACAGATACGCAGTATTTT. The complete variable domain, with remaining parts taken from reference TRBV7-2 and TRBJ2-3, reads GAGVSQSPSNKVTEKGKDVELRCDPISGHTALYWYRQSLGQGLEFLIYFQGNSAPDKSGLPSDRFSAERTGGSVSTLTIQRTQQEDSAVYLCASSSTLVQGTSTDTQYFGPGTRLTVL.

Comments on this clonotype: This clone may be a read error of a much larger clone one base away. The chain carries TRBV30 and TRBJ1-2; 8 positions agree with TRBD1. CDR1 GTSNPN and CDR2 SVGIG come from the germline V gene (reference sequence). This CDR3 region has 17 residues. CDR3 nucleotides: TGTGCCTGGAGCTCGGTGACAGGGGTCTTGGCCAACTATGGCCACACCTTC. It codes for CAWSSVTGVLANYGHTF. Full variable domain (missing parts from reference TRBV30 and TRBJ1-2): SQTIHQWPATLVQPVGSPLSLECTVEGTSNPNLYWYRQAAGRGLQLLFYSVGIGQISSEVPQNLSASRPQDRQFILSSKKLLLSDSGFYLCAWSSVTGVLANYGHTFGSGTRLTVV.

Only a few counts were recorded for this clonotype. The chain combines TRBV7-9 with TRBJ1-1; TRBD1 is a possible D gene (6 bases). Germline V CDR1 and CDR2: SEHNR, FQNEAQ (reference sequence). V lost 6 bases, J lost 4 bases, and 12 bases lay in between. The CDR3 spans 13 residues. The CDR3, as DNA: TGTGCCAGCAGGCCGACAGGAAGCACTGAAGCTTTCTTT. It specifies CASRPTGSTEAFF.